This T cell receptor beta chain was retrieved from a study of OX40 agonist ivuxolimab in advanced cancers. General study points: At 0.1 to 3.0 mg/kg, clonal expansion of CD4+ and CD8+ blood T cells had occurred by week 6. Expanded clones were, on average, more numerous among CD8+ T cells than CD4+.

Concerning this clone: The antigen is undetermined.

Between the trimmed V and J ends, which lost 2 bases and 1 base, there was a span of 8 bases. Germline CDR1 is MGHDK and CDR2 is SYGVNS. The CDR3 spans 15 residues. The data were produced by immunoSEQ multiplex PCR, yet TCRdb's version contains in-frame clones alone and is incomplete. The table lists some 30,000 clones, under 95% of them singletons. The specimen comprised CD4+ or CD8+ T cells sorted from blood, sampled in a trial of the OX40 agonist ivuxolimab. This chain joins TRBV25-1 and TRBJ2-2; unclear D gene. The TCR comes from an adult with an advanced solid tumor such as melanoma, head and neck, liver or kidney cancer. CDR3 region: CASSETGRNTGELFF. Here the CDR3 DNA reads TGTGCCAGCAGTGAAACGGGCAGGAACACCGGGGAGCTGTTTTTT.